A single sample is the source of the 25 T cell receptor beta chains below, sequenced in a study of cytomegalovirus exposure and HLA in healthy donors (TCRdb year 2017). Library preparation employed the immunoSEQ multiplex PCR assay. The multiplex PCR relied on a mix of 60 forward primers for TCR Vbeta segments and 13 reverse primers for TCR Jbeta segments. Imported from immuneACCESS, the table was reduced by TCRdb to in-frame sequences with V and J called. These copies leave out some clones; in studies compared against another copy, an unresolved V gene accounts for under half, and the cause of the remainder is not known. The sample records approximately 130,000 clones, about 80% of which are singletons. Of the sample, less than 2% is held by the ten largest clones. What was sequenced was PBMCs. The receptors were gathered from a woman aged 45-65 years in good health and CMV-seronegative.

This CDR3 is CAWSSGLAGFNEQFF. In nucleotides, the CDR3 is TGTGCCTGGAGTTCGGGACTAGCGGGGTTCAATGAGCAGTTCTTC. This chain connects TRBV30 to TRBJ2-1; 13 nucleotides match TRBD2. CDR1 is GTSNPN and CDR2 is SVGIG in the germline V gene (reference sequence). With V trimmed by 2 bases and J by 6 bases, 4 bases remained unmatched. The CDR3 is 15 amino acids.

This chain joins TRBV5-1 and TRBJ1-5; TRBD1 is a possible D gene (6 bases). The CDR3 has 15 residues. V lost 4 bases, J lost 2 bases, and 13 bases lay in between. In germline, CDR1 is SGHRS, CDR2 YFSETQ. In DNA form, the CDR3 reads TGCGCCAGCAGCCCGGAGGGGGGGGGCAATCAGCCCCAGCATTTT. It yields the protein CASSPEGGGNQPQHF.

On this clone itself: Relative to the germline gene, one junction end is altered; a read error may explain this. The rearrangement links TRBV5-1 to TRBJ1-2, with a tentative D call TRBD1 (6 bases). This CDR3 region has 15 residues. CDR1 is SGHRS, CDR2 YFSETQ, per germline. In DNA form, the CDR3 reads TGCGCCAGCAGCTTGGTAGGCGGCAGGGGATATGGCTACCCCTTC. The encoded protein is CASSLVGGRGYGYPF. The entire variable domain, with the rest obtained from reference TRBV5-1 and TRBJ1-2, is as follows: KAGVTQTPRYLIKTRGQQVTLSCSPISGHRSVSWYQQTPGQGLQFLFEYFSETQRNKGNFPGRFSGRQFSNSRSEMNVSTLELGDSALYLCASSLVGGRGYGYPFGSGTRLTVV.

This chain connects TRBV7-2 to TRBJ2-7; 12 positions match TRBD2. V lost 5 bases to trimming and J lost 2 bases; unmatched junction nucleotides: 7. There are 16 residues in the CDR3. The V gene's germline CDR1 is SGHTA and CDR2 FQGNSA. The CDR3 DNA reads TGTGCCAGCAGCCGTAGGGGACTAGCGGGCGCCTACGAGCAGTACTTC. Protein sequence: CASSRRGLAGAYEQYF.

The CDR3 bases are TGTGCCAGTAGTACAGGGTTCGCCACTGAAGCTTTCTTT. Its protein is CASSTGFATEAFF. This chain links TRBV19 with TRBJ1-1; weak D call: TRBD1 (5 bases). Trimming removed 4 bases at V and 4 bases at J, with 10 bases between. Germline CDR1 LNHDA, CDR2 SQIVND (reference sequence). This CDR3 spans 13 amino acids.

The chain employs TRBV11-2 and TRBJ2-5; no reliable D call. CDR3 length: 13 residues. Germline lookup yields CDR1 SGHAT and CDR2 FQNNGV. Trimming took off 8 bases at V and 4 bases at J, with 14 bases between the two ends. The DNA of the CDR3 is TGTGCCAGCGGCGGCCACCTGGGAGAGACCCAGTACTTC. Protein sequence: CASGGHLGETQYF.

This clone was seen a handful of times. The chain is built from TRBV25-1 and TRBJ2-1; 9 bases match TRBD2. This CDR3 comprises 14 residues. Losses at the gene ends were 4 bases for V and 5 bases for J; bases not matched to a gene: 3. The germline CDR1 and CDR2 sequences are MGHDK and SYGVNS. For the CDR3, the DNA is TGTGCCAGCAGTGGCACTAGCGGGCACAATGAGCAGTTCTTC. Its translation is CASSGTSGHNEQFF.

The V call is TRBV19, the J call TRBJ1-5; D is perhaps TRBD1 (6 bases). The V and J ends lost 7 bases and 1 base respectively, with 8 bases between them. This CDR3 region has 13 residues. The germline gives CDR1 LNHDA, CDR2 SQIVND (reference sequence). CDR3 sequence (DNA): TGTGCCAGTAACCAGGGGAGCAATCAGCCCCAGCATTTT. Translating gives CASNQGSNQPQHF.

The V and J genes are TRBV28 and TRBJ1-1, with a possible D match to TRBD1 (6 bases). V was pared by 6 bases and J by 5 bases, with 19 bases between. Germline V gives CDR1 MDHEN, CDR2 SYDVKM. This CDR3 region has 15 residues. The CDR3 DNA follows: TGTGCCAGCAGGTCCCTAACAGGGCGCGGGACTGAAGCTTTCTTT. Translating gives CASRSLTGRGTEAFF.

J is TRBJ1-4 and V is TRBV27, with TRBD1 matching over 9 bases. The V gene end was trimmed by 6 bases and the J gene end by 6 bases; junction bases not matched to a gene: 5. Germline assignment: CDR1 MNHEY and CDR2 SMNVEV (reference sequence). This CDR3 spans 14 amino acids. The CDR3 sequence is CASSSGTGYEKLFF. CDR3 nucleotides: TGTGCCAGCAGCTCCGGGACAGGGTATGAAAAACTGTTTTTT.

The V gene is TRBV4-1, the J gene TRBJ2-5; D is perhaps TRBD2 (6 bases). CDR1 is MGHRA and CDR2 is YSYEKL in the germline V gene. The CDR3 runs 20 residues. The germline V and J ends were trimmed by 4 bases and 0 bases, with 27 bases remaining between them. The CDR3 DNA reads TGCGCCAGCAGCCGAAGCGCGGGGACCACCAGCCTTTCGTACCAAGAGACCCAGTACTTC. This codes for CASSRSAGTTSLSYQETQYF.

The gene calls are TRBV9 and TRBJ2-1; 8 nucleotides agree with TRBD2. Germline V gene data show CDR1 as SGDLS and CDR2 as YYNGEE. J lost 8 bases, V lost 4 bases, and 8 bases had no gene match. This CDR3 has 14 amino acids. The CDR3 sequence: CASSTRLAGDEQFF. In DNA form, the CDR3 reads TGTGCCAGCAGCACCCGTCTAGCGGGCGATGAGCAGTTCTTC.

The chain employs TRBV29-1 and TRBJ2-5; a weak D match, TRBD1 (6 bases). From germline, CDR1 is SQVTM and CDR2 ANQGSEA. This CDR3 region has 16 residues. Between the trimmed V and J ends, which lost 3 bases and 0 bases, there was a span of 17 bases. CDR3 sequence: CSVDAGAASYQETQYF. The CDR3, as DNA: TGCAGCGTTGACGCAGGGGCCGCGTCGTACCAAGAGACCCAGTACTTC.

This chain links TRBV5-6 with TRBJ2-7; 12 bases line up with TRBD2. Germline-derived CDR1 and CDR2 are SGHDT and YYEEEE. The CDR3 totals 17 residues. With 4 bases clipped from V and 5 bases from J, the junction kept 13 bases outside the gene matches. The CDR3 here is CASSHEMTSGSLNEQYV. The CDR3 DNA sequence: TGTGCCAGCAGCCACGAAATGACTAGCGGGAGTCTCAACGAGCAGTACGTC.

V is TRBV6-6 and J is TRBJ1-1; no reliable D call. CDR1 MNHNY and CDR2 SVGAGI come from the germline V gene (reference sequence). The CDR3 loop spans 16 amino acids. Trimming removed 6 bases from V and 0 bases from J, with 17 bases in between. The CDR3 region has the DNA TGTGCCAGCAGGCCCCGGGGTCGGGTTATGAACACTGAAGCTTTCTTT. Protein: CASRPRGRVMNTEAFF.

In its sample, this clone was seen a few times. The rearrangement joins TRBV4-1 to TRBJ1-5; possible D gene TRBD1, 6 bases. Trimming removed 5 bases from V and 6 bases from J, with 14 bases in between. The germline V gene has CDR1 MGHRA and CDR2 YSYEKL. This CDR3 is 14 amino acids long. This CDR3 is CASSLVGAGQPQHF. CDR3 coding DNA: TGCGCCAGCAGCTTGGTGGGGGCAGGTCAGCCCCAGCATTTT.

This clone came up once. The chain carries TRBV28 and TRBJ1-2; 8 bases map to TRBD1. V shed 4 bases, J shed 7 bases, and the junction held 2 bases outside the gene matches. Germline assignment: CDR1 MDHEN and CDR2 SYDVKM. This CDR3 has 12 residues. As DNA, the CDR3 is TGTGCCAGCAGTTCCGGACAGGGTGGCTACACCTTC. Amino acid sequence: CASSSGQGGYTF.

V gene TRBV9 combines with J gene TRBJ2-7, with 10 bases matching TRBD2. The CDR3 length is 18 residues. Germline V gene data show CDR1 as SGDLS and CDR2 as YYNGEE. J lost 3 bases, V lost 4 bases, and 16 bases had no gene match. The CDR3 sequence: CASSPRGTLAGYFYEQYV. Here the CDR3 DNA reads TGTGCCAGCAGCCCCCGTGGTACACTAGCGGGATACTTCTACGAGCAGTACGTC.

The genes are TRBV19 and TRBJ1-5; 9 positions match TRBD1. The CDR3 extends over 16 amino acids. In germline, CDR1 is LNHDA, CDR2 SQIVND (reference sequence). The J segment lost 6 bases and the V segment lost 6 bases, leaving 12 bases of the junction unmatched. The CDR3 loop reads CASSAPLQGASQPQHF. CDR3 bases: TGTGCCAGTAGCGCGCCCCTACAGGGGGCAAGTCAGCCCCAGCATTTT.

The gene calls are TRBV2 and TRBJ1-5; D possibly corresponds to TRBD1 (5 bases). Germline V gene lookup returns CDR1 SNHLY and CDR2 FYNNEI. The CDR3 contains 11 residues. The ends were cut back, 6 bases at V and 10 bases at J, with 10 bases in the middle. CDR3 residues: CASRGGEPQHF. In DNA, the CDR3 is TGTGCCAGCAGGGGAGGGGAACCCCAGCATTTT.

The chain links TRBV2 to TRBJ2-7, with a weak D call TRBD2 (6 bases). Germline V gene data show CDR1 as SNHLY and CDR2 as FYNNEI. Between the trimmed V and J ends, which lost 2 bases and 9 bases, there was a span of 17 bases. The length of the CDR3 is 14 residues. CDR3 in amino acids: CASSENKGPRGQYV. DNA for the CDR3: TGTGCCAGCAGTGAAAATAAGGGACCGCGGGGGCAGTACGTC.

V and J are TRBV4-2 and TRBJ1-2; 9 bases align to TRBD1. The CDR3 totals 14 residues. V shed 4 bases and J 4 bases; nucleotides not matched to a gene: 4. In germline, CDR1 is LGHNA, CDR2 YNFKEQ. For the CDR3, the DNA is TGTGCCAGCAGCCGGACAGGGGATGGCTATGGCTACACCTTC. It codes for CASSRTGDGYGYTF.

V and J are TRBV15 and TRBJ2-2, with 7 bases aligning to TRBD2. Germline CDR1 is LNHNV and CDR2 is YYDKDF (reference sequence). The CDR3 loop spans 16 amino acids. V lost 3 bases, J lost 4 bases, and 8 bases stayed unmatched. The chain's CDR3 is CATSSGGGLFTGELFF. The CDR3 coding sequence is TGTGCCACCAGCAGTGGGGGGGGACTCTTCACCGGGGAGCTGTTTTTT.

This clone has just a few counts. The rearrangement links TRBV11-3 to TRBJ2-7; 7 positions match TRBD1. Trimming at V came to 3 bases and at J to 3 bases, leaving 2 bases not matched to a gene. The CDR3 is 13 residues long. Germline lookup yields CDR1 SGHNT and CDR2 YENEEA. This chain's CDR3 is CASSFAGGYEQYF. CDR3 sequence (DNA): TGTGCCAGCAGCTTCGCAGGGGGCTACGAGCAGTACTTC.

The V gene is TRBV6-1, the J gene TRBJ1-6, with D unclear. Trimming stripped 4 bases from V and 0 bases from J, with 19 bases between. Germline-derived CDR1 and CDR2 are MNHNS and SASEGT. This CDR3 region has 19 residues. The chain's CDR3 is CASSGTKNIRSSYNSPLHF. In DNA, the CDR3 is TGTGCCAGCAGTGGTACAAAGAACATAAGGAGCTCCTATAATTCACCCCTCCACTTT.